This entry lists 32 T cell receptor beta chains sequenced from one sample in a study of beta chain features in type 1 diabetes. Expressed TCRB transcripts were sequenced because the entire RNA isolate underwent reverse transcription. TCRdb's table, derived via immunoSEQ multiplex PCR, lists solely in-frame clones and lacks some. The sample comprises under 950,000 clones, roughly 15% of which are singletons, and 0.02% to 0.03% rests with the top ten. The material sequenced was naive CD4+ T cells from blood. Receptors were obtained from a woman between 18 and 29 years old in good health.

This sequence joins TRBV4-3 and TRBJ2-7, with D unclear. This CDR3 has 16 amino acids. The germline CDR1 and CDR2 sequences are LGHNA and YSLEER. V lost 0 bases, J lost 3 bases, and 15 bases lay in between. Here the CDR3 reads CASSQEGFGLRYEQYF. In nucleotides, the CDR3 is TGCGCCAGCAGCCAAGAAGGTTTCGGGTTACGCTACGAGCAGTACTTC.

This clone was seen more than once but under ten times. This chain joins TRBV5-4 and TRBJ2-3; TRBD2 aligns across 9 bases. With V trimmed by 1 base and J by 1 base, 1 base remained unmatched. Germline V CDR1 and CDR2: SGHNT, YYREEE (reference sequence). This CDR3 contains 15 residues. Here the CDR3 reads CASSLWTSGTDTQYF. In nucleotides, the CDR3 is TGTGCCAGCAGCTTGTGGACTAGCGGCACAGATACGCAGTATTTT.

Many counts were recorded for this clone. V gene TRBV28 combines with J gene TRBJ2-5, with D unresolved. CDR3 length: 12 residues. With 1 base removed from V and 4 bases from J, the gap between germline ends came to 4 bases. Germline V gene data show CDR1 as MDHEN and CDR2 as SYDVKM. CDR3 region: CASSLFRETQYF. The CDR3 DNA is TGTGCCAGCAGTTTATTCAGAGAGACCCAGTACTTC.

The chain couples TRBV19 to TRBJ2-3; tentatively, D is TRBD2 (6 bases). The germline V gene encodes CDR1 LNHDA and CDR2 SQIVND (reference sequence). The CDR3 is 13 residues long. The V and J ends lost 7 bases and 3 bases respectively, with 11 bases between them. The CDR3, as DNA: TGTGCCAGTACCACTAGCCCGACAGATACGCAGTATTTT. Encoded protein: CASTTSPTDTQYF. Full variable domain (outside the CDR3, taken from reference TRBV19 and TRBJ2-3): DGGITQSPKYLFRKEGQNVTLSCEQNLNHDAMYWYRQDPGQGLRLIYYSQIVNDFQKGDIAEGYSVSREKKESFPLTVTSAQKNPTAFYLCASTTSPTDTQYFGPGTRLTVL.

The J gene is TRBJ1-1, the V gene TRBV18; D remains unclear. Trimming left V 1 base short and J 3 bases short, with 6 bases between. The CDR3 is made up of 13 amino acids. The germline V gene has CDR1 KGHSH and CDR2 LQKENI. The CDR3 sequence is CASSPHEDTEAFF. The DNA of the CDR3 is TGTGCCAGCTCACCACACGAGGACACTGAAGCTTTCTTT.

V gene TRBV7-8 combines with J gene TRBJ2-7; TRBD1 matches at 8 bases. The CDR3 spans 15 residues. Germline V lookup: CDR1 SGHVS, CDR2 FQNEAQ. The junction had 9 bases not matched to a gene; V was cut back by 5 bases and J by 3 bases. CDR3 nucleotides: TGTGCCAGCAGCATAGGTACAGGGGGTGGCTACGAGCAGTACTTC. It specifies CASSIGTGGGYEQYF. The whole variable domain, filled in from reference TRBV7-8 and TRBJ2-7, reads GAGVSQSPRYKVAKRGQDVALRCDPISGHVSLFWYQQALGQGPEFLTYFQNEAQLDKSGLPSDRFFAERPEGSVSTLKIQRTQQEDSAVYLCASSIGTGGGYEQYFGPGTRLTVT.

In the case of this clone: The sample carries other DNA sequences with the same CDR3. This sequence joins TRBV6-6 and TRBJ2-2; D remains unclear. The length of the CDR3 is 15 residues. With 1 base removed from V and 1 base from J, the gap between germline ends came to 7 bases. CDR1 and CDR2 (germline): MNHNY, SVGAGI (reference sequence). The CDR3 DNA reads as TGTGCCAGCAGTTACTTGGCTGGGAACACCGGGGAGCTGTTTTTT. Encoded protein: CASSYLAGNTGELFF.

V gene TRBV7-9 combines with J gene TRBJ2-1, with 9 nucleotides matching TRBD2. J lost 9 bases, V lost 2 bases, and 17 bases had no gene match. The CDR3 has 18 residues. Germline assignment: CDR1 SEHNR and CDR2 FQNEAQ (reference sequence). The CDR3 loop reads CASSLRRREGFGRGEQFF. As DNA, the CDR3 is TGTGCCAGCAGCTTACGGCGGCGGGAGGGCTTCGGGCGGGGTGAGCAGTTCTTC.

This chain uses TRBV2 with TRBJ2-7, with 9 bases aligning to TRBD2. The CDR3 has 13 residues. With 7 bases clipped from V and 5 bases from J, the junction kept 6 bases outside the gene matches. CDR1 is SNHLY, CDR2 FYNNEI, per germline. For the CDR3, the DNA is TGTGCCAGCAATTGGCGGGAGGGCGACGAGCAGTACTTC. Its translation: CASNWREGDEQYF.

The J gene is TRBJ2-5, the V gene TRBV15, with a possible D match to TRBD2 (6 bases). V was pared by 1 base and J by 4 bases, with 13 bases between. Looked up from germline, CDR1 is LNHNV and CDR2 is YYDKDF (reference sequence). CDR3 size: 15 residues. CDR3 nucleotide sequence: TGTGCCACCAGCAGAGGGAGCGGGCACCCAGAGACCCAGTACTTC. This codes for CATSRGSGHPETQYF.

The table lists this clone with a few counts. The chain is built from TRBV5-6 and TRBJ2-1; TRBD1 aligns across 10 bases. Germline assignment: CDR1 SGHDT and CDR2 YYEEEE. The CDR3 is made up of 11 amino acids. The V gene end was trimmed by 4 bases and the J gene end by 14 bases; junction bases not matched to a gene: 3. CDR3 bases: TGTGCCAGCAGCACCGGGACAGGGGAGTTCTTC. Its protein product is CASSTGTGEFF.

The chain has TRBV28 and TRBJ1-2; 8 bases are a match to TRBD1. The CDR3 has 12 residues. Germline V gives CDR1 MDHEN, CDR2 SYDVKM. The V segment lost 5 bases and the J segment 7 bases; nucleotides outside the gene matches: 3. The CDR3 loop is CASSIRGRGYTF. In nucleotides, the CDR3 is TGTGCCAGCAGTATCAGGGGGCGTGGCTACACCTTC.

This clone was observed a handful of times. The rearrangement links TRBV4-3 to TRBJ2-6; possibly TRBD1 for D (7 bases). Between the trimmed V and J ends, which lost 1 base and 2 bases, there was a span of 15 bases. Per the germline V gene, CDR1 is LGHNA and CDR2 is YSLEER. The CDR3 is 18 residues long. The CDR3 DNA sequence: TGCGCCAGCAGCCAAGGGTACAGGGGACTGGCTGGGGCCAACGTCCTGACTTTC. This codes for CASSQGYRGLAGANVLTF.

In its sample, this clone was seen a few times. CDR3 amino acids: CASSQAGSEDNEKLFF. The CDR3 region has the DNA TGTGCCAGCAGCCAAGCTGGGTCAGAGGATAATGAAAAACTGTTTTTT. This chain connects TRBV4-2 to TRBJ1-4, with no clear D. The CDR3 sequence is 16 residues long. Germline V gives CDR1 LGHNA, CDR2 YNFKEQ. The V end was cut by 1 base, the J end by 4 bases, with 13 bases between.

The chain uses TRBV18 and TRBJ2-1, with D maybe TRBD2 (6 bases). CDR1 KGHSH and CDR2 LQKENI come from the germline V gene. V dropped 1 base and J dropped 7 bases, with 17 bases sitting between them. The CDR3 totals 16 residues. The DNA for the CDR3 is TGTGCCAGCTCACCACTGTTGCGGGACCAGCTGAATGAGCAGTTCTTC. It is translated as CASSPLLRDQLNEQFF.

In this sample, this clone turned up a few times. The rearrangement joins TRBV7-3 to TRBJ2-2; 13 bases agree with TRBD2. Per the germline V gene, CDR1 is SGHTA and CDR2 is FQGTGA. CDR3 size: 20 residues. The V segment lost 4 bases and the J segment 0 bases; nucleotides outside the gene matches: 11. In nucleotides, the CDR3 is TGTGCCAGCAGCTATTCAACAGGGACTAGCGGGACCCCGAACACCGGGGAGCTGTTTTTT. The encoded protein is CASSYSTGTSGTPNTGELFF.

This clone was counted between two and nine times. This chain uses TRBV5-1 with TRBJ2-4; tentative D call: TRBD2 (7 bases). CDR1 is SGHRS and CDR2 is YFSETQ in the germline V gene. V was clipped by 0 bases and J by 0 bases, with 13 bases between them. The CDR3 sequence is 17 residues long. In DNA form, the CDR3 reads TGCGCCAGCAGCTTGGCCGGGGGGCGCGTAGCCAAAAACATTCAGTACTTC. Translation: CASSLAGGRVAKNIQYF.

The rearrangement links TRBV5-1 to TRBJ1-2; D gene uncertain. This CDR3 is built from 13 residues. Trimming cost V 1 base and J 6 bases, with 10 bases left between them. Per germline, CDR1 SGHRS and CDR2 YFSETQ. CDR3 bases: TGCGCCAGCAGCTTGTTGGGTTCAGATGGCTACACCTTC. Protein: CASSLLGSDGYTF.

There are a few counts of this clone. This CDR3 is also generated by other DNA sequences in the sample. The DNA for the CDR3 is TGCAGCGTTGGGGGACAGGGTACCTACGAGCAGTACTTC. Its translation: CSVGGQGTYEQYF. The chain couples TRBV29-1 to TRBJ2-7; 9 bases align to TRBD1. J gave up 2 bases and V 4 bases, and 3 bases lay outside the gene matches. There are 13 residues in the CDR3. Germline assignment: CDR1 SQVTM and CDR2 ANQGSEA.

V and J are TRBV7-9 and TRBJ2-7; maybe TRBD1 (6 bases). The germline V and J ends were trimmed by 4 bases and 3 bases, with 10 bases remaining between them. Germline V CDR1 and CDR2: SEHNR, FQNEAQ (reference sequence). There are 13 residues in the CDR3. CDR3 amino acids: CASSSTGNYEQYF. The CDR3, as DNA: TGTGCCAGCAGCTCGACAGGAAACTACGAGCAGTACTTC.

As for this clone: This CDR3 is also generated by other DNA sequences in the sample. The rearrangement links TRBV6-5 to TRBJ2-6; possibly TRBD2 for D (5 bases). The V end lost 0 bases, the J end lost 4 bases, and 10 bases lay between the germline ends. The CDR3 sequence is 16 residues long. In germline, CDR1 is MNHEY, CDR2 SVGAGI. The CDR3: CASSYSRGSGANVLTF. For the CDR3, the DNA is TGTGCCAGCAGTTACTCGAGAGGGTCAGGGGCCAACGTCCTGACTTTC.

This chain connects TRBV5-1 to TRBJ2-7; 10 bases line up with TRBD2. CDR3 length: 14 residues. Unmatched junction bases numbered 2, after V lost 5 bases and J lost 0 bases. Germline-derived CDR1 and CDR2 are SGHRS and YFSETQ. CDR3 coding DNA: TGCGCCAGCAGAACTAGCGGGGCCTCCTACGAGCAGTACTTC. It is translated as CASRTSGASYEQYF.

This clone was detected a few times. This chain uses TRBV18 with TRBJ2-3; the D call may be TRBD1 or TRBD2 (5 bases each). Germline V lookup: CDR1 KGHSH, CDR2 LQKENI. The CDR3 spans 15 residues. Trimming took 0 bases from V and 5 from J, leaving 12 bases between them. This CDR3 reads CASSPPSRGGDTQYF. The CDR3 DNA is TGTGCCAGCTCACCACCGTCGAGGGGTGGAGATACGCAGTATTTT.

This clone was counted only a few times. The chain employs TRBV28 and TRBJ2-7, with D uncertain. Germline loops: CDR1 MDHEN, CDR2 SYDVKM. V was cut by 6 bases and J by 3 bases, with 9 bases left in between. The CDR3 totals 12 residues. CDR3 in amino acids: CASRRSHYEQYF. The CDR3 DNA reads TGTGCCAGCAGACGGTCCCACTACGAGCAGTACTTC.

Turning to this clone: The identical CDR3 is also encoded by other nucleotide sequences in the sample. The CDR3 spells CASSRTEAFF. The CDR3, as DNA: TGTGCCAGCAGTCGCACTGAAGCTTTCTTT. V gene TRBV7-9 combines with J gene TRBJ1-1; no firm D call. V gave up 6 bases and J gave up 4 bases, with 3 bases separating them. CDR1 and CDR2 from the germline V gene are SEHNR and FQNEAQ (reference sequence). This CDR3 spans 10 amino acids.

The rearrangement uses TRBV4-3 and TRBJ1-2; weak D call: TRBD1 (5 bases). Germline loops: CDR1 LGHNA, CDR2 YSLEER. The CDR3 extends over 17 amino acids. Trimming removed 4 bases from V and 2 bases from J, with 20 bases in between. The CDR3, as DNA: TGCGCCAGCAGCCCCAACGCGGGGGGAGGGTTCAACTATGGCTACACCTTC. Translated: CASSPNAGGGFNYGYTF.

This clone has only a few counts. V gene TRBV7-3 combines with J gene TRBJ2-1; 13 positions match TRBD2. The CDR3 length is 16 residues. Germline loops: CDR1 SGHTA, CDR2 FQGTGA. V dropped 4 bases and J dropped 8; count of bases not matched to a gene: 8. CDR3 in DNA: TGTGCCAGCAGCTCGTCAACTAGCGGGAGGGCGTATGAGCAGTTCTTC. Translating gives CASSSSTSGRAYEQFF.

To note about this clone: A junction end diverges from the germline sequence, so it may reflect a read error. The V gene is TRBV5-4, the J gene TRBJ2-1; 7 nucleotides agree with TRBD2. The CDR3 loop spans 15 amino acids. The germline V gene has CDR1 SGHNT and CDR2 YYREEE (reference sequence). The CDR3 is CASSLTSFLTNEQFF. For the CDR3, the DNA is TGCGCCAGCAGTCTGACTAGCTTTTTAACCAATGAGCAGTTCTTC. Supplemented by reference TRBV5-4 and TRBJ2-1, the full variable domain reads ETGVTQSPTHLIKTRGQQVTLRCSSQSGHNTVSWYQQALGQGPQFIFQYYREEENGRGNFPPRFSGLQFPNYSSELNVNALELDDSALYLCASSLTSFLTNEQFFGPGTRLTVL.

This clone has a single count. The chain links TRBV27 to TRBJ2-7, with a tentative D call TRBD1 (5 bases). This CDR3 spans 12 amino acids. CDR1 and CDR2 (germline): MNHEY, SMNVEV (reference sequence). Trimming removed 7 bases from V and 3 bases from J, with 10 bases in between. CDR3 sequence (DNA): TGTGCCAGCAAGGACCAGGGCTACGAGCAGTACTTC. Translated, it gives CASKDQGYEQYF.

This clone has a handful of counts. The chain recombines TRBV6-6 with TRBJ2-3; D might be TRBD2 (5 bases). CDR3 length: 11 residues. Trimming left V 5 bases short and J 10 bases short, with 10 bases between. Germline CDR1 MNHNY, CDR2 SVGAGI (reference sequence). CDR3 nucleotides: TGTGCCAGCAGTGTACCCGGGGCGCAGTATTTT. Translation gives CASSVPGAQYF.

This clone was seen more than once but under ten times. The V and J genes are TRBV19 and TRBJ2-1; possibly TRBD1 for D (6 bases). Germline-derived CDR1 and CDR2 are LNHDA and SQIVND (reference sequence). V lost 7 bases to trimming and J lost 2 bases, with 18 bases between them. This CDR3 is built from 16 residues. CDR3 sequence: CASTSLATGAYNEQFF. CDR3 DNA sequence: TGTGCCAGTACCTCATTAGCGACAGGCGCCTACAATGAGCAGTTCTTC.

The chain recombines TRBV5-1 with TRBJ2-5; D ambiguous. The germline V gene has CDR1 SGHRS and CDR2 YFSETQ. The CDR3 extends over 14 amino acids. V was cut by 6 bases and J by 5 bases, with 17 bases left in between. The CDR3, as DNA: TGCGCCAGCAAGCTGACCCCAATGAGGGAGACCCAGTACTTC. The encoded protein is CASKLTPMRETQYF. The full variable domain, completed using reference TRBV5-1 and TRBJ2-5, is KAGVTQTPRYLIKTRGQQVTLSCSPISGHRSVSWYQQTPGQGLQFLFEYFSETQRNKGNFPGRFSGRQFSNSRSEMNVSTLELGDSALYLCASKLTPMRETQYFGPGTRLLVL.